These 9 T cell receptor beta chains originate from one sample sequenced in a study of immune cell composition in non-small cell lung cancer. TCRdb's table, derived via immunoSEQ multiplex PCR, lists solely in-frame clones and lacks some. The data contain approximately 5,900 clones, roughly nine tenths of them singletons. Normal lung was sampled as far from the tumour as possible, at least 3 cm. Sequenced input: non-adjacent lung tissue. These receptors were obtained from a human donor with non-small cell lung cancer.

The chain links TRBV15 to TRBJ2-3; the match to TRBD2 covers 13 bases. The CDR3 has 18 residues. Germline loops: CDR1 LNHNV, CDR2 YYDKDF (reference sequence). Unmatched junction bases numbered 8, after V lost 0 bases and J lost 5 bases. CDR3 protein: CATSREWTSGSILDTQYF. Written as DNA, the CDR3 is TGTGCCACCAGCAGAGAGTGGACTAGCGGGAGTATTTTAGATACGCAGTATTTT.

In this sample, this clone turned up once. This chain joins TRBV7-9 and TRBJ2-1; D remains ambiguous. CDR3 length: 13 residues. V lost 2 bases to trimming and J lost 10 bases, with 12 bases between them. Germline CDR1 is SEHNR and CDR2 is FQNEAQ (reference sequence). The CDR3 here is CASSLSVLNEQFF. The DNA of the CDR3 is TGTGCCAGCAGCTTATCAGTTTTGAACGAGCAGTTCTTC.

CDR3 loop: CASRCRCDWTGAHEQYF. CDR3 coding DNA: TGTGCCAGCAGGTGCCGCTGCGACTGGACAGGGGCCCACGAGCAGTACTTC. The V call is TRBV6-4, the J call TRBJ2-7, with 9 bases identical to TRBD1. This CDR3 has 17 residues. The junction had 17 bases not matched to a gene; V was cut back by 6 bases and J by 5 bases. Germline V lookup: CDR1 MRHNA, CDR2 SNTAGT.

V and J are TRBV6-5 and TRBJ2-5; 11 nucleotides agree with TRBD2. Germline CDR1 is MNHEY and CDR2 is SVGAGI. There are 14 residues in the CDR3. The ends lost 6 bases at V and 4 bases at J; junction bases unmatched: 4. The CDR3 loop reads CASRVAGGGETQYF. CDR3 DNA sequence: TGTGCCAGCAGAGTAGCGGGAGGGGGAGAGACCCAGTACTTC.

This sequence joins TRBV7-2 and TRBJ1-2, with D unresolved. The V end lost 1 base, the J end lost 6 bases, and 9 bases lay between the germline ends. Germline CDR1 and CDR2: SGHTA and FQGNSA. The CDR3 covers 13 residues. CDR3 in DNA: TGTGCCAGCAGCTTAGTGTACGGGGATGGCTACACCTTC. As protein: CASSLVYGDGYTF.

V gene TRBV5-8 combines with J gene TRBJ1-2, with D hard to call. The CDR3 sequence is 16 residues long. Looked up from germline, CDR1 is SGHTS and CDR2 is YDEGEE. Between the trimmed V and J ends, which lost 5 bases and 0 bases, there was a span of 17 bases. The CDR3 loop is CASRTGGSLANYGYTF. CDR3 nucleotides: TGTGCCAGCAGGACTGGCGGGTCCTTAGCTAACTATGGCTACACCTTC.

The chain recombines TRBV5-4 with TRBJ2-3, with 7 bases identical to TRBD2. With 1 base clipped from V and 7 bases from J, the junction kept 9 bases outside the gene matches. There are 15 residues in the CDR3. The germline CDR1 and CDR2 sequences are SGHNT and YYREEE (reference sequence). CDR3 sequence (DNA): TGTGCCAGCAGCTTGAACGCGGGAGTAGAGAATACGCAGTATTTT. It codes for CASSLNAGVENTQYF.

The chain has TRBV7-9 and TRBJ1-1; D is unclear. This CDR3 comprises 14 residues. Trimming stripped 2 bases from V and 1 base from J, with 8 bases between. CDR1 and CDR2 (germline): SEHNR, FQNEAQ (reference sequence). This CDR3 is CASSLMGPNTEAFF. The CDR3 DNA reads as TGTGCCAGCAGCTTAATGGGCCCGAACACTGAAGCTTTCTTT.

A single count supports this clone. The chain links TRBV5-4 to TRBJ2-1; possibly TRBD2 for D (5 bases). Trimming removed 4 bases from V and 4 bases from J, with 9 bases in between. The length of the CDR3 is 13 residues. From germline, CDR1 is SGHNT and CDR2 YYREEE (reference sequence). The CDR3 bases are TGTGCCAGCAGCAGGAGAGGGTACAATGAGCAGTTCTTC. This sequence encodes CASSRRGYNEQFF.